Sequencing of this T cell receptor (beta chain) was carried out in a study of control samples from healthy donors and cancer patients. Germline V gives CDR1 SGDLS, CDR2 YYNGEE. The V and J ends lost 6 bases and 6 bases respectively, with 23 bases between them. The CDR3 length is 16 residues. Repertoires were generated with immunoSEQ multiplex PCR, while TCRdb's copy carries only in-frame clones and drops some. The table includes some 140,000 clones, approximately 94% detected once. This chain uses TRBV9 with TRBJ2-3; possibly TRBD2 for D (6 bases). The specimen was blood. The sequence was collected from a man aged 40-49 years in good health. The CDR3 region has the DNA TGTGCCAGCACCCCCGGGGGACTTTCCAGAGGGGATACGCAGTATTTT. Translation: CASTPGGLSRGDTQYF.